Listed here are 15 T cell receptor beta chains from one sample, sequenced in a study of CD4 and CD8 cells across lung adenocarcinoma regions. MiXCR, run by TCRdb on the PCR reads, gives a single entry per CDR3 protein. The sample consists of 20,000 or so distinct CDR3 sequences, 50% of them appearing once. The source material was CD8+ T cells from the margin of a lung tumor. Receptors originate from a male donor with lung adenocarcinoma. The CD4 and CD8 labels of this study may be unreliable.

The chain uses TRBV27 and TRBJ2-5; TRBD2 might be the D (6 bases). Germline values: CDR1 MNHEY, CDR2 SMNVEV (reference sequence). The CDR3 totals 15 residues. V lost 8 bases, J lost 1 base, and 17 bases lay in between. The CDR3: CASGPAGGAQETQYF. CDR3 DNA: TGTGCCAGCGGCCCAGCGGGTGGGGCCCAAGAGACCCAGTACTTC.

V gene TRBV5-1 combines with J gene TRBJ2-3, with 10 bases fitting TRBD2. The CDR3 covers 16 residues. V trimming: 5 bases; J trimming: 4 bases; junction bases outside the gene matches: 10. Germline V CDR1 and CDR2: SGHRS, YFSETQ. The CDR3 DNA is TGCGCCAGCAGTTCTCGGACTAGCGGAGGCTCAGATACGCAGTATTTT. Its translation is CASSSRTSGGSDTQYF.

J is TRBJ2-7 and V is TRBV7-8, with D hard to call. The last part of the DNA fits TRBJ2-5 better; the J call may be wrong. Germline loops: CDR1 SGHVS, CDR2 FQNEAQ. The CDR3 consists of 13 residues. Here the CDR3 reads CASSSERTETQYF. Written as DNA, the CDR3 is TGTGCCAGCAGCTCTGAGCGTACAGAGACCCAGTACTTC.

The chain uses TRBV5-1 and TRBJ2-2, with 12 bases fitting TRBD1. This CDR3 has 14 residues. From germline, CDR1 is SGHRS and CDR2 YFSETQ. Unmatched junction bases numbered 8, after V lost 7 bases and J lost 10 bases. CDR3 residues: CASSGTGGSLELFF. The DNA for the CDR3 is TGCGCCAGCTCCGGGACAGGGGGCTCCCTGGAGCTGTTTTTT.

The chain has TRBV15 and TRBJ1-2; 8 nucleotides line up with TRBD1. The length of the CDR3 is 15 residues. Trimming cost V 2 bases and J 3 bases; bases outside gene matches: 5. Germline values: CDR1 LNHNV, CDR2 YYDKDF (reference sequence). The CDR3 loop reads CATSRKGQAYYGYTF. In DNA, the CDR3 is TGTGCCACCAGCAGAAAGGGACAGGCCTACTATGGCTACACCTTC.

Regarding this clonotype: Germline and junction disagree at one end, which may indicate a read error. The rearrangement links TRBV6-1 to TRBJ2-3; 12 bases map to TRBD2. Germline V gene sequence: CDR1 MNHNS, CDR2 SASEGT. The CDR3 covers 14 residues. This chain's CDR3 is CGSRLAGGKNTQYF. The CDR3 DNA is TGTGGCAGCAGGCTAGCGGGAGGGAAAAACACGCAGTATTTT.

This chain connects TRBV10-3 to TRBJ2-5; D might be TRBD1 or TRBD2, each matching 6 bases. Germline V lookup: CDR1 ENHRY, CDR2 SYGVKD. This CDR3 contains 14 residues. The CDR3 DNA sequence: TGTGCGGGCCACGGGGGCGGTGACCAAGAGACCCAGTACTTC. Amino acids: CAGHGGGDQETQYF.

DNA for the CDR3: TGCGCCAGCAGTAGGCTGTGGGGCAAAGACATGCAGTATTTT. Protein: CASSRLWGKDMQYF. V is TRBV10-1 and J is TRBJ2-3; D possibly corresponds to TRBD1 (5 bases). Trimming removed 5 bases from V and 11 bases from J, with 20 bases in between. Germline V gene lookup returns CDR1 WNHNN and CDR2 SYGVQD (reference sequence). The CDR3 spans 14 residues.

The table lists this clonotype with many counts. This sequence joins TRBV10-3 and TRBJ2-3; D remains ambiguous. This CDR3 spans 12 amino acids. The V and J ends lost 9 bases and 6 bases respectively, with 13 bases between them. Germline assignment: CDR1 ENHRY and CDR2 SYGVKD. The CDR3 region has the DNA TGTGCCATTAGCACGTCCGGGGATACGCAGTATTTT. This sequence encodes CAISTSGDTQYF.

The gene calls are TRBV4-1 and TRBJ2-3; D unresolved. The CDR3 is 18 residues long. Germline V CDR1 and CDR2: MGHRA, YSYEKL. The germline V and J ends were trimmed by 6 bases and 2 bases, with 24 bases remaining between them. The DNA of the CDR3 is TGCGCCAGCAGACAACGCGGCGAAGCCAAAAGGGACACAGATACGCAGTATTTT. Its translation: CASRQRGEAKRDTDTQYF.

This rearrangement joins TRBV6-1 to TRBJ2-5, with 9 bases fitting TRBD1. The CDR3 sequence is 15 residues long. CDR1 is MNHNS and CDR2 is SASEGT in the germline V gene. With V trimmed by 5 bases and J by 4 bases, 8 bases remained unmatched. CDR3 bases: TGTGCCAGCAGTATTAGACAGGGGGGGGTAGAGACCCAGTACTTC. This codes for CASSIRQGGVETQYF.

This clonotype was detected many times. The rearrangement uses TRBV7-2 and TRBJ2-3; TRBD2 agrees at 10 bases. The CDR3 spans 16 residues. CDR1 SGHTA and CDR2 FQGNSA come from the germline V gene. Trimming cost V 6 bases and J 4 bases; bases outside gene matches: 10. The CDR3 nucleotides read TGTGCCAGCAGGCTAGCCAGCGGGAGGGTTGCAGATACGCAGTATTTT. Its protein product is CASRLASGRVADTQYF. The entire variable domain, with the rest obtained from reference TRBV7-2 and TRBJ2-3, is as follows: GAGVSQSPSNKVTEKGKDVELRCDPISGHTALYWYRQSLGQGLEFLIYFQGNSAPDKSGLPSDRFSAERTGGSVSTLTIQRTQQEDSAVYLCASRLASGRVADTQYFGPGTRLTVL.

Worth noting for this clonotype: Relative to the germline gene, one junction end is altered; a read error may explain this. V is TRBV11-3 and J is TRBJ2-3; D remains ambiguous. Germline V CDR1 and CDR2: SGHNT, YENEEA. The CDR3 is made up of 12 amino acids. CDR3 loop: CASSLDPDTQYF. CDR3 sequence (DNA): TGTGCCAGCAGCCTAGACCCAGATACGCAGTACTTT.

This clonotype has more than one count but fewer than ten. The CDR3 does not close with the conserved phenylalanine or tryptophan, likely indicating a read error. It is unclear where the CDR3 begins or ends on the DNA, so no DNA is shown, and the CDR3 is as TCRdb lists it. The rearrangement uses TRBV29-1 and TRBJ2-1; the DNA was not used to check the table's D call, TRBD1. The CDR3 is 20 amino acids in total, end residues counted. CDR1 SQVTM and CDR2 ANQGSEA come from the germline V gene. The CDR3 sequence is CSWEIQQPPGHGGAKLCTGH.

CDR3 amino acids: CASSQEQGTKYNEQFF. CDR3 sequence (DNA): TGTGCCAGCAGCCAAGAACAAGGAACTAAGTACAATGAGCAGTTCTTC. The V gene is TRBV4-2, the J gene TRBJ2-1; D call uncertain. There are 16 residues in the CDR3. V lost 0 bases, J lost 4 bases, and 13 bases lay in between. CDR1 LGHNA and CDR2 YNFKEQ come from the germline V gene.